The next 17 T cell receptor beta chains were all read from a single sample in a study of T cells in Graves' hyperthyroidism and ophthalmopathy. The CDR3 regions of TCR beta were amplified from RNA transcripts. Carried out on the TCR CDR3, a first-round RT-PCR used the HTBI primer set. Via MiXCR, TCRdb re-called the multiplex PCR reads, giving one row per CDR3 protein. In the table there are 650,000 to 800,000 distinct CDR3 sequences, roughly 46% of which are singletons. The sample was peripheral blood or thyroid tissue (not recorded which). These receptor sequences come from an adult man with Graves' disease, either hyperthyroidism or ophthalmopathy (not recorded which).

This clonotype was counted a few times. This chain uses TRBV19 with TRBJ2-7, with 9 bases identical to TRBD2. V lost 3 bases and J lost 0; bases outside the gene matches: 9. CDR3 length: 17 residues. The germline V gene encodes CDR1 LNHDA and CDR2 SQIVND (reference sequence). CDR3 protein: CASSIRSGGPFSYEQYF. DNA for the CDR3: TGTGCCAGTAGTATTCGCAGCGGGGGGCCATTCTCCTACGAGCAGTACTTC.

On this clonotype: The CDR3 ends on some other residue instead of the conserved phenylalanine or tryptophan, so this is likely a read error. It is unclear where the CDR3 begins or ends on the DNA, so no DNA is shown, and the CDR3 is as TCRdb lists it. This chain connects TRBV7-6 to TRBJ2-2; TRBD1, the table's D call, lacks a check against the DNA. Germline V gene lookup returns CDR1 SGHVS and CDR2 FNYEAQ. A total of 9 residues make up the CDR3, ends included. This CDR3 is CASSLEGAR.

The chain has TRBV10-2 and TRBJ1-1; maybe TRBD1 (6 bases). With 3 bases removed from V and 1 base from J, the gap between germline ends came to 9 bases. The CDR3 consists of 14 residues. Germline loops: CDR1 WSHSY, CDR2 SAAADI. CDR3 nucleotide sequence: TGCGCCAGCAGTGATCTGGGGGCGAACACTGAAGCTTTCTTT. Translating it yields CASSDLGANTEAFF.

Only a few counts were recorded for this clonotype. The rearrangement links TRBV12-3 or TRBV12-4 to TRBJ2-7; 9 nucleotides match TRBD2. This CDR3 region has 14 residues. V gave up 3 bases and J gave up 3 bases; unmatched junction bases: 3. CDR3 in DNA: TGTGCCAGCAGTTTCGCGGGAGGGCTCTACGAGCAGTACTTC. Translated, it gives CASSFAGGLYEQYF.

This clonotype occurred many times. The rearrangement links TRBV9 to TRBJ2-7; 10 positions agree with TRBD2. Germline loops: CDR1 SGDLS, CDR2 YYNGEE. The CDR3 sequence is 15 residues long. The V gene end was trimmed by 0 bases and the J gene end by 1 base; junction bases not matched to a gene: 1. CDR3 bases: TGTGCCAGCAGCGTAGCTAGCGGGAGATCCTACGAGCAGTACTTC. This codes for CASSVASGRSYEQYF.

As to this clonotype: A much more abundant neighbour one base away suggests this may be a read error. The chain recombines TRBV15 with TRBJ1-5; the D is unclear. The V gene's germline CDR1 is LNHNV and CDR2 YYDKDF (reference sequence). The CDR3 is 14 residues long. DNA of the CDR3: TGTGCCACCAGAGAAATAGGAAGCAAGCAGCCCCAGCATTTT. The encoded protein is CATREIGSKQPQHF.

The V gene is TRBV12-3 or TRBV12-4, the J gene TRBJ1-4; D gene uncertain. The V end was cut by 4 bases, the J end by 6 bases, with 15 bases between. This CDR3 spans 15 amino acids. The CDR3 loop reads CASSYSASGDEKLFF. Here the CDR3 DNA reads TGTGCCAGCAGTTACTCCGCGAGTGGGGATGAAAAACTGTTTTTT.

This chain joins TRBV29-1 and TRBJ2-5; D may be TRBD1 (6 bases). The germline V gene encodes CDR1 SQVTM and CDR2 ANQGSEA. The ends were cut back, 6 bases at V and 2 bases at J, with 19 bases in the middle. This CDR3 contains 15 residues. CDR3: CSVYLQGNPQETQYF. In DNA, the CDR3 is TGCAGCGTCTACCTGCAGGGGAATCCGCAAGAGACCCAGTACTTC.

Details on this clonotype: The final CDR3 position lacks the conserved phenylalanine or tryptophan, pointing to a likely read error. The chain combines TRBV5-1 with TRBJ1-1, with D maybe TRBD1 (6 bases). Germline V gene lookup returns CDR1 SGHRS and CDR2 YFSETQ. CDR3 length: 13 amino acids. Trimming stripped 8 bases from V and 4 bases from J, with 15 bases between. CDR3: CASRLGGGTEAFS. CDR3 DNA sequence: TGCGCCAGTCGACTAGGGGGAGGCACTGAAGCTTTCTCT.

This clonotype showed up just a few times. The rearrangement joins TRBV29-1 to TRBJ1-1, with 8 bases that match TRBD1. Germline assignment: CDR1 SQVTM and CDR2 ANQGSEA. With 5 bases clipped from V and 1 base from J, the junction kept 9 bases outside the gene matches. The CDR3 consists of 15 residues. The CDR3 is CSVISGGAENTEAFF. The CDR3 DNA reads TGCAGCGTTATATCAGGGGGCGCGGAGAACACTGAAGCTTTCTTT.

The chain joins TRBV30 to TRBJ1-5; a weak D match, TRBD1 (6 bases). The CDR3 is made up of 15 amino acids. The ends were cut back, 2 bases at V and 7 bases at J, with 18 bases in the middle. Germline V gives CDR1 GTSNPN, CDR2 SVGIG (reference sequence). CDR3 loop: CAWSNVGARDQPQHF. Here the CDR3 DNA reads TGTGCCTGGAGTAATGTGGGGGCTCGTGACCAGCCCCAGCATTTT.

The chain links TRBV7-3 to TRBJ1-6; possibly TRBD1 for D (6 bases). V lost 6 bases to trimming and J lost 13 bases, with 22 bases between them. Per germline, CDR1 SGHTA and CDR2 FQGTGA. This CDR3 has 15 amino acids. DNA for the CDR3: TGTGCCAGCAGTGAAATGGGGGGACGGGGGCAGCCCCTCCACTTT. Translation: CASSEMGGRGQPLHF.

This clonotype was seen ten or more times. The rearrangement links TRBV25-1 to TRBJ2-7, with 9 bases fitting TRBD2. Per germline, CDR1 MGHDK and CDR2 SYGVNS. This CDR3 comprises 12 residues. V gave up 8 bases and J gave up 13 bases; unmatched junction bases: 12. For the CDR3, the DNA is TGTGCCAGCGGACCGGGACTAGCCACTTTCTACTTC. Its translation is CASGPGLATFYF.

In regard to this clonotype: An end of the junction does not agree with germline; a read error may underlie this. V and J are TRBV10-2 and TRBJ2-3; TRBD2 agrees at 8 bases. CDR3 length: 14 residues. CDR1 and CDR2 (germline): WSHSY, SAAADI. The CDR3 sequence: CASRKREHTDTQYF. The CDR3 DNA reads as TGTGCCAGCAGGAAGCGGGAGCACACAGATACGCAGTATTTT.

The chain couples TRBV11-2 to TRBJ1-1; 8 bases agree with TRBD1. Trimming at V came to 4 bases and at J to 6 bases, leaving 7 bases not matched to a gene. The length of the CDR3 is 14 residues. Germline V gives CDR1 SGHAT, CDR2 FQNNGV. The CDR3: CASSSRQGAAEAFF. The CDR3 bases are TGTGCCAGCAGCTCCCGTCAGGGGGCGGCTGAAGCTTTCTTT.

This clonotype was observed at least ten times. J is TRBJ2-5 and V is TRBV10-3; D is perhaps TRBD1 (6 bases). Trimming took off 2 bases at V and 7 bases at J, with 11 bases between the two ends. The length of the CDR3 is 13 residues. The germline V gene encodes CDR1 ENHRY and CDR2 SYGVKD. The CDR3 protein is CAISETEGGTQYF. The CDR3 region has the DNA TGTGCCATCAGTGAGACTGAAGGGGGGACCCAGTACTTC.

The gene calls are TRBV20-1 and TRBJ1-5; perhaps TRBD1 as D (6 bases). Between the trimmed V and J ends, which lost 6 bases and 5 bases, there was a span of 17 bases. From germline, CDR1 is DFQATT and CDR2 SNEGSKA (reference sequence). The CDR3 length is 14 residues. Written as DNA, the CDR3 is TGCAGTGCCAACGGGCAGGGGTTGTATCAGCCCCAGCATTTT. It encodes CSANGQGLYQPQHF.